Presented here are 22 T cell receptor beta chains from one specimen sequenced in a study of T-cell memory formation after mild COVID-19. One entry per CDR3 protein results from TCRdb running MiXCR on the 5' RACE reads. The profile covers over 350,000 distinct CDR3 sequences, with 15% to 20% appearing a single time and 20% to 25% taken by the ten largest. Material: PBMCs or a T cell subset sorted from them (not recorded which). The receptors were sampled from a man between 18 and 29 years old who had mild COVID-19 (a few samples of this study predate the infection). Cell type and time point are not known.

This clonotype was counted between two and nine times. The genes are TRBV20-1 and TRBJ2-5, with unresolved D. The CDR3 has 12 amino acids. Trimming pared 3 bases from V and 3 bases from J, leaving 8 bases between. Per germline, CDR1 DFQATT and CDR2 SNEGSKA (reference sequence). The CDR3 nucleotides are TGCAGTGCTAGGTTAAGGGAAGAGACCCAGTACTTC. It encodes CSARLREETQYF.

Many counts were recorded for this clonotype. The V and J genes are TRBV7-2 and TRBJ2-1; 8 nucleotides line up with TRBD2. V shed 3 bases and J 7 bases; nucleotides not matched to a gene: 5. Germline CDR1 is SGHTA and CDR2 is FQGNSA. The CDR3 is 14 residues long. CDR3 residues: CASSFWAGGNEQFF. The CDR3 DNA reads as TGTGCCAGCAGCTTTTGGGCGGGGGGAAATGAGCAGTTCTTC.

This clonotype was seen more than once but under ten times. The chain carries TRBV20-1 and TRBJ1-4; D is perhaps TRBD1 (6 bases). The CDR3 spans 17 residues. The V end was cut by 0 bases, the J end by 8 bases, with 22 bases between. The germline V gene has CDR1 DFQATT and CDR2 SNEGSKA (reference sequence). In DNA form, the CDR3 reads TGCAGTGCTAGAGATCTGTATAAAAGGGGGTTAGGGGAAAAACTGTTTTTT. Its protein product is CSARDLYKRGLGEKLFF.

This clonotype was counted between two and nine times. V gene TRBV10-3 combines with J gene TRBJ2-7; D is perhaps TRBD2 (5 bases). CDR1 is ENHRY and CDR2 is SYGVKD in the germline V gene. V was pared by 7 bases and J by 5 bases, with 18 bases between. The CDR3 loop spans 14 amino acids. CDR3 region: CAITPEGQVNEQYF. The CDR3 DNA reads TGTGCCATCACCCCTGAGGGTCAGGTCAACGAGCAGTACTTC.

The chain is built from TRBV28 and TRBJ2-2; TRBD1 agrees at 7 bases. The V gene end was trimmed by 9 bases and the J gene end by 2 bases; junction bases not matched to a gene: 3. CDR1 is MDHEN and CDR2 is SYDVKM in the germline V gene. The length of the CDR3 is 13 residues. CDR3 residues: CASTGVNTGELFF. As DNA, the CDR3 is TGTGCCAGTACAGGGGTTAACACCGGGGAGCTGTTTTTT.

V gene TRBV10-3 combines with J gene TRBJ1-2; D uncertain. CDR1 ENHRY and CDR2 SYGVKD come from the germline V gene. Between the trimmed V and J ends, which lost 5 bases and 3 bases, there was a span of 10 bases. The CDR3 spans 13 residues. Written as DNA, the CDR3 is TGTGCCATCAGTTCCGGAACAGACTATGGCTACACCTTC. Its translation is CAISSGTDYGYTF.

This clonotype was seen a handful of times. This chain connects TRBV7-9 to TRBJ1-1; unclear D gene. Germline CDR1 is SEHNR and CDR2 is FQNEAQ (reference sequence). The CDR3 spans 15 residues. Trimming left V 1 base short and J 4 bases short, with 13 bases between. The CDR3 DNA reads as TGTGCCAGCAGCTTAGGGGGAATTGGGAGCACTGAAGCTTTCTTT. Protein sequence: CASSLGGIGSTEAFF.

V is TRBV7-3 and J is TRBJ1-3; D uncertain. Germline CDR1 reads SGHTA; CDR2 reads FQGTGA. Trimming stripped 5 bases from V and 3 bases from J, with 8 bases between. CDR3 length equals 13 residues. The CDR3 region has the DNA TGTGCCAGCAGCGCGGGAGATGGAAACACCATATATTTT. It translates to CASSAGDGNTIYF.

J is TRBJ1-1 and V is TRBV11-2; no definite D call. Germline CDR1 and CDR2: SGHAT and FQNNGV. The CDR3 consists of 11 residues. Trimming left V 8 bases short and J 5 bases short, with 9 bases between. For the CDR3, the DNA is TGTGCCAGCCGATTAGAAACTGAAGCTTTCTTT. Translated: CASRLETEAFF.

The rearrangement uses TRBV7-2 and TRBJ2-1; D remains ambiguous. This CDR3 region has 14 residues. Trimming removed 4 bases from V and 6 bases from J, with 13 bases in between. Per germline, CDR1 SGHTA and CDR2 FQGNSA. CDR3 loop: CASSSPRSSNEQFF. DNA for the CDR3: TGTGCCAGCAGCTCGCCTAGGAGTTCCAATGAGCAGTTCTTC.

This clonotype was detected only a few times. The chain joins TRBV5-5 to TRBJ1-2; a possible D gene is TRBD1 (5 bases). The germline V and J ends were trimmed by 4 bases and 5 bases, with 12 bases remaining between them. Germline V gene lookup returns CDR1 SGHKS and CDR2 YYEKEE (reference sequence). The CDR3 runs to 13 residues. For the CDR3, the DNA is TGTGCCAGCAGCCCTCTTTCAGGGTATGGCTACACCTTC. Protein sequence: CASSPLSGYGYTF. Full variable domain (missing parts from reference TRBV5-5 and TRBJ1-2): DAGVTQSPTHLIKTRGQQVTLRCSPISGHKSVSWYQQVLGQGPQFIFQYYEKEERGRGNFPDRFSARQFPNYSSELNVNALLLGDSALYLCASSPLSGYGYTFGSGTRLTVV.

The CDR3 nucleotides are TGCGCCAGCAGCCAGGGGGACGGCGGGGGCACAGATACGCAGTATTTT. Translated, it gives CASSQGDGGGTDTQYF. V gene TRBV4-3 combines with J gene TRBJ2-3, with D possibly TRBD2 on 6 matching bases. V lost 3 bases, J lost 1 base, and 14 bases lay in between. Germline lookup yields CDR1 LGHNA and CDR2 YSLEER. The CDR3 has 16 amino acids.

This clonotype was detected only a few times. The chain links TRBV5-6 to TRBJ2-1; perhaps TRBD2 as D (5 bases). Germline assignment: CDR1 SGHDT and CDR2 YYEEEE. Trimming took off 2 bases at V and 8 bases at J, with 20 bases between the two ends. This CDR3 region has 16 residues. The CDR3 region is CASSFEFGEGLDEQFF. For the CDR3, the DNA is TGTGCCAGCAGCTTTGAGTTCGGGGAAGGGTTGGATGAGCAGTTCTTC.

The V and J genes are TRBV29-1 and TRBJ2-7; D not resolved. Trimming pared 6 bases from V and 0 bases from J, leaving 15 bases between. Germline loops: CDR1 SQVTM, CDR2 ANQGSEA. The CDR3 has 14 residues. DNA for the CDR3: TGCAGCGTCCAGACCGACGGATACTCCTACGAGCAGTACTTC. Residues: CSVQTDGYSYEQYF.

The chain has TRBV7-9 and TRBJ2-1; 7 bases are a match to TRBD1. The trim removed 4 bases at V and 6 bases at J, leaving 18 bases unmatched. Looked up from germline, CDR1 is SEHNR and CDR2 is FQNEAQ (reference sequence). This CDR3 is 18 amino acids long. The DNA of the CDR3 is TGTGCCAGCAGCTATGCCAGCCTCCAGGGGGTATGGCTCAATGAGCAGTTCTTC. Translating gives CASSYASLQGVWLNEQFF.

In its sample, this clonotype was seen a few times. V gene TRBV2 combines with J gene TRBJ2-7, with D possibly matching TRBD2 (5 bases). The V gene lost 3 bases and the J gene lost 3 bases, with 12 bases spanning the gap. The CDR3 loop spans 14 amino acids. Germline V gives CDR1 SNHLY, CDR2 FYNNEI. CDR3 amino acids: CASSEGLRGYEQYF. For the CDR3, the DNA is TGTGCCAGCAGTGAGGGCCTCCGGGGCTACGAGCAGTACTTC.

In this sample, this clonotype turned up a few times. The chain combines TRBV5-1 with TRBJ1-1, with D maybe TRBD1 (6 bases). Germline CDR1 is SGHRS and CDR2 is YFSETQ. This CDR3 has 16 amino acids. V was trimmed by 2 bases and J by 4 bases, leaving 18 bases between them. The CDR3 loop is CASSLPQGGGVTEAFF. For the CDR3, the DNA is TGCGCCAGCAGCTTACCACAGGGCGGGGGAGTCACTGAAGCTTTCTTT. Variable domain in full (rest from reference TRBV5-1 and TRBJ1-1): KAGVTQTPRYLIKTRGQQVTLSCSPISGHRSVSWYQQTPGQGLQFLFEYFSETQRNKGNFPGRFSGRQFSNSRSEMNVSTLELGDSALYLCASSLPQGGGVTEAFFGQGTRLTVV.

This chain joins TRBV7-9 and TRBJ2-1; D gene ambiguous. Trimming took off 3 bases at V and 5 bases at J, with 8 bases between the two ends. Germline V gene sequence: CDR1 SEHNR, CDR2 FQNEAQ (reference sequence). The CDR3 spans 13 residues. The DNA of the CDR3 is TGTGCCAGCAGCTTTGCAGGCCACAATGAGCAGTTCTTC. Translated, it gives CASSFAGHNEQFF.

This clonotype showed up just a few times. The rearrangement uses TRBV6-1 and TRBJ2-1, with D maybe TRBD1 (6 bases). This CDR3 is built from 15 residues. Trimming shortened V by 3 bases and J by 1 base, and 10 bases separated the two germline ends. Germline V gives CDR1 MNHNS, CDR2 SASEGT. The CDR3 region is CASSDQTGSYNEQFF. CDR3 in DNA: TGTGCCAGCAGTGACCAGACAGGTTCCTACAATGAGCAGTTCTTC.

The V gene is TRBV7-2, the J gene TRBJ2-7; 8 bases line up with TRBD2. Germline trimming cut 1 base from V and 6 bases from J; bases unmatched to any gene: 14. The CDR3 has 17 residues. CDR1 and CDR2 (germline): SGHTA, FQGNSA. The chain's CDR3 is CASSLERASGSVSEQYF. The DNA for the CDR3 is TGTGCCAGCAGCTTAGAGCGGGCTAGCGGGTCCGTATCCGAGCAGTACTTC.

The chain recombines TRBV12-3 or TRBV12-4 with TRBJ2-7; a weak D match, TRBD1 (6 bases). The length of the CDR3 is 17 residues. The V gene lost 3 bases and the J gene lost 1 base, with 19 bases spanning the gap. DNA for the CDR3: TGTGCCAGCAGTTTGGATAGCCGGGACACGCCTTCCTACGAGCAGTACTTC. It codes for CASSLDSRDTPSYEQYF.

This clonotype showed up just a few times. CDR3 DNA: TGCGCCAGCAGCTTGGTGGGACCTCCTTCGGGGGAGCAGTACTTC. This gives the protein CASSLVGPPSGEQYF. The rearrangement links TRBV5-1 to TRBJ2-7, with D perhaps given as TRBD1 or TRBD2 (5 bases each). The CDR3 sequence is 15 residues long. V shed 0 bases and J shed 7 bases, with 17 bases lying between them. Germline V gene sequence: CDR1 SGHRS, CDR2 YFSETQ.